The next 5 T cell receptor beta chains were all read from a single sample in a study of blood T cell repertoires in COVID-19. TCRdb keeps only in-frame clones here, not all; method: immunoSEQ multiplex PCR. The sample shows over 150,000 clones, about 83% of them seen only once. The sequenced sample was peripheral blood. Every receptor here comes from a man between 60 and 75 years old with acute or convalescent COVID-19.

The chain is built from TRBV18 and TRBJ2-6; TRBD1 agrees at 7 bases. The CDR3 contains 16 residues. V lost 3 bases to trimming and J lost 3 bases; unmatched junction nucleotides: 5. Per germline, CDR1 KGHSH and CDR2 LQKENI. CDR3 in amino acids: CASSPTGQSGANVLTF. Here the CDR3 DNA reads TGTGCCAGCTCACCGACAGGGCAAAGTGGGGCCAACGTCCTGACTTTC.

The rearrangement joins TRBV3-1 (or the pseudogene TRBV3-2) to TRBJ2-4; 7 nucleotides match TRBD1. The J segment lost 0 bases and the V segment lost 4 bases, leaving 6 bases of the junction unmatched. This CDR3 spans 16 amino acids. CDR1 is LGHDT, CDR2 YNNKEL, per germline (reference sequence). This CDR3 reads CASSLQGQLAKNIQYF. The CDR3 region has the DNA TGTGCCAGCAGCCTACAGGGGCAATTAGCCAAAAACATTCAGTACTTC.

The gene calls are TRBV6-2 or TRBV6-3 and TRBJ2-1; weak D call: TRBD1 (6 bases). The CDR3 is 16 amino acids. Trimming took off 5 bases at V and 3 bases at J, with 17 bases between the two ends. CDR1 is MNHEY, CDR2 SVGEGT, per germline. The CDR3 region is CASSDLQGGFYNEQFF. Written as DNA, the CDR3 is TGTGCCAGCAGTGACCTACAGGGTGGTTTCTACAATGAGCAGTTCTTC.

The genes are TRBV29-1 and TRBJ1-2, with 10 bases identical to TRBD1. Germline V lookup: CDR1 SQVTM, CDR2 ANQGSEA. The V and J ends lost 4 bases and 8 bases, in that order; junction bases with no gene match: 4. The CDR3 contains 12 residues. The CDR3 DNA is TGCAGCGTTGGTGGGACAGGGGAAGGCTACACCTTC. Its protein product is CSVGGTGEGYTF.

The V call is TRBV7-2, the J call TRBJ2-5, with TRBD2 as a possible D gene (7 bases). Trimming removed 5 bases at V and 2 bases at J, with 12 bases between. This CDR3 is 14 amino acids long. The V gene's germline CDR1 is SGHTA and CDR2 FQGNSA. The CDR3 DNA is TGTGCCAGCAGCCCGGGGGGCTGGCAAGAGACCCAGTACTTC. This gives the protein CASSPGGWQETQYF. Combining the CDR3 with reference TRBV7-2 and TRBJ2-5 gives the whole variable domain GAGVSQSPSNKVTEKGKDVELRCDPISGHTALYWYRQSLGQGLEFLIYFQGNSAPDKSGLPSDRFSAERTGGSVSTLTIQRTQQEDSAVYLCASSPGGWQETQYFGPGTRLLVL.